This TCR beta chain was documented in a study of Ad26.COV2.S vaccination and SARS-CoV-2 variants. The treatment denotes: some 19 received Ad26.COV2.S at low or high dose, single or two shots; roughly five received placebo; per-sample allocation not given. Day 63 after the first vaccine or placebo injection was the time point for sampling. The length of the CDR3 is 15 residues. V lost 0 bases to trimming and J lost 7 bases; unmatched junction nucleotides: 6. The germline V gene encodes CDR1 SGDLS and CDR2 YYNGEE. Repertoires were generated with immunoSEQ multiplex PCR, while TCRdb's copy carries only in-frame clones and drops some. The table has about 420,000 clones, 88% seen once.

V is TRBV9 and J is TRBJ2-1; 8 nucleotides align to TRBD2. The sample here was peripheral blood, taken in a trial of Ad26.COV2.S vaccine versus placebo. The receptor comes from a person between 18 and 59 years old who received the Ad26.COV2.S COVID-19 vaccine or a placebo. CDR3 sequence reads: CASSVAGGIGNEQFF. For the CDR3, the DNA is TGTGCCAGCAGCGTAGCGGGGGGGATCGGTAATGAGCAGTTCTTC.